The rows below give T cell receptor beta chains drawn from one sample of a study of vaccination and CD4 T cells after COVID-19. Antigens of these TCRs are unknown. TCRdb re-derived calls from the PCR reads in MiXCR, one entry per CDR3 protein. Of over 10,000 distinct CDR3 sequences in the sample, 76% are singletons; the top ten hold 20% to 30%. The specimen sequenced was CD4+ T cells from blood, cultured in vitro. The receptors come from a human donor who had recovered from COVID-19. Each CDR3 is given with its conserved first and last residue. Each record gives: D gene, V gene, clone size, J gene, CDR3 DNA, CDR3 protein. The D gene is left open where the match is weak. Clone size is stated in some rows and not others, as once, few, many or a class when expanded.

TRBD1	TRBV6-1	NA	TRBJ2-7	TGTGCCAGCAGGGACAGGGGGATCTACGAGCAGTACTTC	CASRDRGIYEQYF
NA	TRBV3-1	NA	TRBJ2-7	TGTGCCAGCAGCAAAAGGGGGTCTGGGGAGCAGTACTTC	CASSKRGSGEQYF
NA	TRBV11-3	NA	TRBJ2-3	TGTGCCAGCAGCTTAGTGTATGCAGATACGCAGTATTTT	CASSLVYADTQYF
NA	TRBV7-2	NA	TRBJ2-2	TGTGCCAGCAGCTTGGGGACTGCTAACACCGGGGAGCTGTTTTTT	CASSLGTANTGELFF
TRBD2	TRBV5-4	NA	TRBJ2-3	TGTGCCAGCAGCAAAACCGGGGGGGGACTAGCGTTCACAGATACGCAGTATTTT	CASSKTGGGLAFTDTQYF
NA	TRBV7-3	NA	TRBJ2-7	TGTGCCAGCAGCCTCCAATCCACCGGGTCTTACGAGCAGTACTTC	CASSLQSTGSYEQYF
NA	TRBV11-2	NA	TRBJ2-5	TGTGCCAGCAGCTCGGCCCGAGGGGAGACCCAGTACTTC	CASSSARGETQYF
TRBD1	TRBV6-4	NA	TRBJ2-1	TGTGCCAGCAGTAAGGGGACAGGGTCCTACAATGAGCAGTTCTTC	CASSKGTGSYNEQFF
NA	TRBV27	NA	TRBJ1-5	TGTGCCAGCAGGACCGGGTCCCGGTCCAATCAGCCCCAGCATTTT	CASRTGSRSNQPQHF
NA	TRBV2	NA	TRBJ1-2	TGTGCCAGCAGGGGTACAAACCCTGTTGGCTACACCTTC	CASRGTNPVGYTF
TRBD1	TRBV15	NA	TRBJ2-2	TGTGCCACCAGCAGACGTTCGACAGGGGTCAGGGACGGGGAGCTGTTTTTT	CATSRRSTGVRDGELFF
NA	TRBV7-8	NA	TRBJ1-5	TGTGCCAGCAGCAAAGGGGCTAATCAGCCCCAGCATTTT	CASSKGANQPQHF
NA	TRBV20-1	few	TRBJ1-5	TGCAGTGGAGAGGGCCGGGACCAGCCCCAGCATTTT	CSGEGRDQPQHF
TRBD2	TRBV29-1	NA	TRBJ2-2	TGCAGCGTGGAAGCGGGAGGGGCCACCGGGGAGCTGTTTTTT	CSVEAGGATGELFF
NA	TRBV5-1	NA	TRBJ2-5	TGCGCCAGCAGCCACTCTCGGGGAGGGGGTCGCCAAGAGACCCAGTACTTC	CASSHSRGGGRQETQYF
NA	TRBV20-1	NA	TRBJ2-7	TGCAGTGCTGACCCCTCCTCCTACGGACGGTACGAGCAGTACTTC	CSADPSSYGRYEQYF
TRBD1	TRBV6-5	large	TRBJ1-5	TGTGCCAGCAGTTGGGGGGTGACAGGGACTAGCAATCAGCCCCAGCATTTT	CASSWGVTGTSNQPQHF
NA	TRBV19	NA	TRBJ2-7	TGTGCCAGTAGTACGACACCGGGACAAAGAACCTACGAGCAGTACTTC	CASSTTPGQRTYEQYF
NA	TRBV9	few	TRBJ1-2	TGTGCCAGCAGCGCCTCCAGGGGACCGCTGAACTATGGCTACACCTTC	CASSASRGPLNYGYTF
TRBD2	TRBV19	NA	TRBJ2-1	TGTGCCAGCAAAATAGCGGGAGGCAACTACAATGAGCAGTTCTTC	CASKIAGGNYNEQFF
TRBD1	TRBV6-1	few	TRBJ1-5	TGTGCCAGCAGCCCTAGGACAGGCAAAAATCAGCCCCAGCATTTT	CASSPRTGKNQPQHF
TRBD1	TRBV7-2	NA	TRBJ2-7	TGTGCCAGCAGCTTAGATGGGACAGGGCTCTACGAGCAGTACTTC	CASSLDGTGLYEQYF
NA	TRBV28	NA	TRBJ2-7	TGTGCCAGCAGACACAGGGTTACGGACGAGCAGTACTTC	CASRHRVTDEQYF
NA	TRBV20-1	few	TRBJ2-3	TGCAGTGCTAGTTGGTTCTCCCTACGAGCAGATACGCAGTATTTT	CSASWFSLRADTQYF
NA	TRBV27	NA	TRBJ1-4	TGTGCCAGCAGTTTAACCCTAGGGCAGGGAATGTTTTTT	CASSLTLGQGMFF
NA	TRBV15	NA	TRBJ2-3	TGTGCCACCAGCATTCTAGTTGGTTGGGAGGACCGACCTAGCACAGATACGCAGTATTTT	CATSILVGWEDRPSTDTQYF
TRBD1	TRBV7-2	NA	TRBJ1-5	TGTGCCAGCAGCTTGTCAGGGGGCGGCAATCAGCCCCAGCATTTT	CASSLSGGGNQPQHF
TRBD1	TRBV24-1	once	TRBJ2-7	TGTGCCACCAGTGACCACCCTGGGACAGGGGGTTCCTACGAGCAGTACTTC	CATSDHPGTGGSYEQYF
NA	TRBV20-1	few	TRBJ1-2	TGCAGTGCTCCCTCAACTAACTATGGCTACACCTTC	CSAPSTNYGYTF
TRBD1	TRBV24-1	once	TRBJ2-3	TGTGCCACCAGTGATCCCCAGGGGACAGGGTATGGTCGGGGTGCAGATACGCAGTATTTT	CATSDPQGTGYGRGADTQYF
NA	TRBV6-1	NA	TRBJ2-7	TGTGCCAGCAAACCCTCGGCGGGCTACGAGCAGTACTTC	CASKPSAGYEQYF
NA	TRBV7-2	NA	TRBJ2-7	TGTGCCAGCAGCCGTGAAGCGATCGGACAGACCTACGAGCAGTACTTC	CASSREAIGQTYEQYF
TRBD2	TRBV27	NA	TRBJ2-3	TGTGCCAGCAGTTCCCGGACTAGCGAAGGCACAGATACGCAGTATTTT	CASSSRTSEGTDTQYF
NA	TRBV2	NA	TRBJ1-5	TGTGCCAGCAGTGAGGAGGGTTCCAATCAGCCCCAGCATTTT	CASSEEGSNQPQHF
NA	TRBV6-2/TRBV6-3	NA	TRBJ1-2	TGTGCCACTCTACAGGGATGGAACTATGGCTACACCTTC	CATLQGWNYGYTF
TRBD2	TRBV6-5	NA	TRBJ2-1	TGTGCCAGCAGTTATCGGCGCGGGGGGAATGAGCAGTTCTTC	CASSYRRGGNEQFF
TRBD2	TRBV6-2/TRBV6-3	NA	TRBJ2-3	TGTGCCAGCAGTTACGGGAGGGCCACAGATACGCAGTATTTT	CASSYGRATDTQYF
TRBD1	TRBV6-1	few	TRBJ1-5	TGTGCCAGCAGTATGGACAGGCGGAGCAATCAGCCCCAGCATTTT	CASSMDRRSNQPQHF
NA	TRBV7-9	NA	TRBJ1-1	TGTGCCAGCAGCCAAGCGCGCAAACGGGTCTTT	CASSQARKRVF
TRBD1	TRBV15	NA	TRBJ1-2	TGTGCCACCAGCAGAAGAGGACAGGGGGCAGATGGCTACACCTTC	CATSRRGQGADGYTF
NA	TRBV27	NA	TRBJ1-6	TGTGCCAGCAGTTTTCTGGCCAGGGGAGGATCACCCCTCCACTTT	CASSFLARGGSPLHF
TRBD2	TRBV6-1	NA	TRBJ2-5	TGTGCCAGCAGCGTGACTAGCGGGAGGGGGGAGACCCAGTACTTC	CASSVTSGRGETQYF
NA	TRBV20-1	NA	TRBJ2-5	TGCAGTGATATTAGGGAATTTGGAGAGACCCAGTACTTC	CSDIREFGETQYF
NA	TRBV30	NA	TRBJ1-5	TGTGCCTGGAGCTTAGGATGGACCGGAGCAAATCAGCCCCAGCATTTT	CAWSLGWTGANQPQHF
NA	TRBV20-1	NA	TRBJ2-1	TGCAGTGCTAGGGGCCTTAGGGGAACGGGAAATGAGCAGTTCTTC	CSARGLRGTGNEQFF
NA	TRBV20-1	NA	TRBJ2-7	TGCAGTGCCCCTAGCAGGGTTCTCCCCTACGAGCAGTACTTC	CSAPSRVLPYEQYF